This T cell receptor beta chain was identified during a study of blood T cells in healthy people across ages (dated by TCRdb to the mid-2010s). Broadly, across the study: In model experiments, roughly one uniquely barcoded TCR beta cDNA molecule per two T cells was captured by template switching. To track age-related changes in TCR beta repertoire diversity, the study relied on deep sequencing normalized with unique cDNA molecular identifiers. The study analyzed two additional independent replicas of 1 million unique cDNA reads from the same blood draw for two donors, one aged 18 to 29 and one aged 80 or older. The donors were divided into four age groups: young (average approximately 17 years), middle-aged (about 39), aged (approximately 64) and long-lived (about 90). Findings and caveats that apply to the study as a whole: The percentage of naive T cells measured by flow cytometry correlated strongly with observed TCR beta diversity. Because donor CMV infection status was unknown, age-related changes in expanded clonotypes were potentially confounded. Compared with the aged group, the long-lived group had more naive CD4+ T cells, fewer expanded clones and increased TCR diversity, a pattern suggesting age selection. Total diversity estimates from one million sequenced T cells were considered lower bounds and underestimates. Conclusive comparison of naive and antigen-experienced compartments was prevented by the profiling of bulk unsorted PBMCs. Observed TCR beta diversity per million T cells fell roughly linearly with age, and a significant reduction was already apparent by age about 38.

Libraries were made using 5' RACE. The sample was run on an Illumina HiSeq 2500. The second PCR ran for about 6 to 12 cycles and used a J-beta primer mix along with a sample-barcoded 5' primer. Each TCR beta cDNA molecule received a unique molecular identifier from a template-switch 5' adaptor carrying 12 random nucleotides. Each sample yielded at least 2.5 million CDR3-containing paired-end reads. First-strand cDNA was synthesized from all RNA with the Mint cDNA synthesis kit, primed by a TRBC-specific oligonucleotide. Following uracil-DNA glycosylase treatment, all cDNA underwent a first 18-cycle PCR with the universal primers M1SS and BC2_uni_R. The source study handled its data this way. For normalization, 1 million high-quality reads, each with a distinct molecular identifier, were randomly selected from each sample. Instead of being binned into consensus sequences, reads with shared molecular identifiers were discarded. CDR3 identification, clonotype clustering and error correction used MiTCR with a Q25 quality threshold and the strictest error-elimination algorithm. Lower-bound total TCR beta diversity was estimated with a nonparametric unseen species model using Euler transformation. Starting from the raw public reads, TCRdb applied fastp trimming at Q25, assembled clones with MiXCR and retained in-frame beta chains. When rows share a CDR3 protein, they turn into one entry using the most common DNA and genes. The authors' filters were not applied to this entry. The sample records 750,000 to 950,000 distinct CDR3 sequences, under 30% of which are singletons. Around 3% of the sample goes to the ten largest clones.

Only a few counts were recorded for this clonotype. Its antigen is currently not known. Base qualities are not recorded, but no much larger clone differs from it by a single base. The donors were roughly 38 Caucasian individuals from Russia, aged 6 to 90 years, who were systemically healthy. About 9.8 milliliters of peripheral blood were drawn from each donor into EDTA-treated Vacutainer tubes. Ficoll-Paque density-gradient centrifugation was used to isolate PBMCs, with at least 7 million obtained per sample. Total RNA, at least 6 micrograms per sample, was extracted from PBMCs with Trizol reagent. Naive CD45RAhigh/CD27high T cell percentages were measured by flow cytometry on a PBMC aliquot from every donor. The CDR3 runs 17 amino acids, cysteine and phenylalanine included. Just the 51-base CDR3 DNA is kept, in frame starting at base 1. CDR1 and CDR2, per the germline V gene (reference sequence), are DFQATT and SNEGSKA. V sheds 7 bases and J sheds 2 bases, leaving 26 bases between their ends.

These data were likewise used in another study, on T cells of mothers and their children. The second study also describes: The donors were nine systemically healthy Caucasian individuals, made up of three mothers and their six children. cDNA synthesis used all of the extracted RNA, with approximately 1.4 ug of RNA in each 15 ul reaction. In the second PCR, sample barcodes and 2-4 random nucleotides were introduced via the M1S primer. Over 8 million TCR beta CDR3 reads were obtained for each mother, and some 3.1 million reads were obtained for each child. In both related and unrelated pairs, thymic selection shapes the output of TCR recombination in a similar way, with inherited differences having only a minor effect. Normalized repertoire overlap was always found to be slightly, but never significantly, higher in related mother-child pairs than in unrelated mother-child pairs. Persistent microchimeric T cell clones were not detected, at a sensitivity of 95 to 100 clones per million clonotypes. To look for features that set related mother-child pairs apart from unrelated individuals, the researchers ran deep NGS to compare the TCR beta repertoires of mothers and children. The mean age was roughly 44 +/- 4 years for the mothers and around 10 +/- 4 years for the children. After adapter ligation with NEBNext reagents, the libraries were sequenced on Illumina HiSeq 2000 with 100+100 nt paired-end reads. Mother and child libraries were prepared a month apart and sequenced in separate runs to prevent cross-contamination. Between roughly 500,000 and 2,300,000 distinct TCR beta clonotypes were identified per donor. Naive TCR beta clonotypes were estimated from low-frequency clonotypes matched to each donor's FACS-determined naive share, without sorting.

What was sequenced was blood. The sequence derives from a boy aged 5-17 years in good health. In this chain, TRBV20-1 is recombined with TRBJ2-5; TRBD2 is perhaps the D gene, given 6 matching bases. The DNA sequence is TGCAGTGTTGGCCGGTCGAACCTTAAGACTAGACAAGAGACCCAGTACTTC. Its coded protein is CSVGRSNLKTRQETQYF.